Each of the 21 T cell receptor beta chains below was sequenced from the same sample in a study of regulatory T cells. Whole-study results and caveats: In CD3G-deficient patients, conventional CD4+ T cells were enriched for hydrophobic CDR3 residues at positions 6 and 7.

Their cognate antigens are unknown. The PCR used 52 TRBV and 13 TRBJ primers. Generated by immunoSEQ multiplex PCR, the TCRdb table keeps only in-frame clones and is missing some. The sample contains about 18,000 clones, roughly 88% of which appear only once. Material for sequencing was conventional CD4+ T cells sorted from blood. The receptor source for this set is a person younger than 45 with CD3G deficiency.

This CDR3 reads CASSQDSGGGTEAFF. In DNA form, the CDR3 reads TGCGCCAGCAGCCAAGATTCCGGGGGAGGCACTGAAGCTTTCTTT. This chain joins TRBV4-1 and TRBJ1-1, with D possibly TRBD1 on 5 matching bases. This CDR3 is built from 15 residues. V was shortened by 0 bases and J by 4 bases, with 12 bases between the two germline ends. Looked up from germline, CDR1 is MGHRA and CDR2 is YSYEKL.

CDR3: CASSFRESGELFF. CDR3 nucleotide sequence: TGTGCCAGCAGCTTCCGAGAATCCGGGGAGCTGTTTTTT. The genes are TRBV7-8 and TRBJ2-2, with no clear D. Trimming left V 3 bases short and J 6 bases short, with 8 bases between. The CDR3 totals 13 residues. The V gene's germline CDR1 is SGHVS and CDR2 FQNEAQ. The full variable domain, completed using reference TRBV7-8 and TRBJ2-2, is GAGVSQSPRYKVAKRGQDVALRCDPISGHVSLFWYQQALGQGPEFLTYFQNEAQLDKSGLPSDRFFAERPEGSVSTLKIQRTQQEDSAVYLCASSFRESGELFFGEGSRLTVL.

This chain uses TRBV28 with TRBJ1-5; 7 nucleotides line up with TRBD1. The V gene's germline CDR1 is MDHEN and CDR2 SYDVKM. V dropped 6 bases and J dropped 6; count of bases not matched to a gene: 8. The CDR3 extends over 14 amino acids. In nucleotides, the CDR3 is TGTGCCAGCAGAGGTGGGACAGTACGTCAGCCCCAGCATTTT. Its protein is CASRGGTVRQPQHF.

CDR3 sequence reads: CASSLLRRQGTETQYF. The CDR3 nucleotides read TGTGCCAGCAGTTTATTAAGGCGCCAGGGAACGGAGACCCAGTACTTC. V and J are TRBV28 and TRBJ2-5, with D possibly being TRBD1 (5 bases). The length of the CDR3 is 16 residues. CDR1 is MDHEN, CDR2 SYDVKM, per germline. Trimming cost V 1 base and J 5 bases, with 17 bases left between them.

The rearrangement links TRBV28 to TRBJ1-4, with no clear D. V was trimmed by 7 bases and J by 8 bases, leaving 8 bases between them. The CDR3 extends over 11 amino acids. Germline CDR1 and CDR2: MDHEN and SYDVKM. CDR3 amino acids: CASMSLEKLFF. The DNA for the CDR3 is TGTGCCAGCATGTCGCTCGAAAAACTGTTTTTT.

In its sample, this clone was seen a few times. The chain uses TRBV18 and TRBJ1-1; D is unresolved. Germline V gene lookup returns CDR1 KGHSH and CDR2 LQKENI. V lost 2 bases and J 3 bases, leaving 10 bases between the germline ends. This CDR3 region has 14 residues. CDR3 DNA: TGTGCCAGCTCACCAGGGAATAGAGACACTGAAGCTTTCTTT. It is translated as CASSPGNRDTEAFF. Filled out from reference TRBV18 and TRBJ1-1, the complete variable domain reads NAGVMQNPRHLVRRRGQEARLRCSPMKGHSHVYWYRQLPEEGLKFMVYLQKENIIDESGMPKERFSAEFPKEGPSILRIQQVVRGDSAAYFCASSPGNRDTEAFFGQGTRLTVV.

The V gene is TRBV28, the J gene TRBJ1-1; D possibly corresponds to TRBD1 (5 bases). V lost 2 bases, J lost 4 bases, and 17 bases lay in between. CDR3 length equals 16 residues. Germline CDR1 is MDHEN and CDR2 is SYDVKM. The CDR3 region has the DNA TGTGCCAGCAGTTTAGTCGTTCCAGCTGGGACCACTGAAGCTTTCTTT. This translates into CASSLVVPAGTTEAFF.

This chain joins TRBV11-2 and TRBJ2-6, with no clear D. The germline gives CDR1 SGHAT, CDR2 FQNNGV. The CDR3 extends over 15 amino acids. Trimming shortened V by 3 bases and J by 0 bases, and 6 bases separated the two germline ends. The CDR3 DNA sequence: TGTGCCAGCAGCTTTCAAGCCTCTGGGGCCAACGTCCTGACTTTC. This sequence encodes CASSFQASGANVLTF. The full variable domain, rest sourced from reference TRBV11-2 and TRBJ2-6, is EAGVAQSPRYKIIEKRQSVAFWCNPISGHATLYWYQQILGQGPKLLIQFQNNGVVDDSQLPKDRFSAERLKGVDSTLKIQPAKLEDSAVYLCASSFQASGANVLTFGAGSRLTVL.

V usage is TRBV4-3 and J usage is TRBJ1-5, with a possible D match to TRBD1 (5 bases). Trimming removed 1 base from V and 7 bases from J, with 11 bases in between. CDR1 is LGHNA and CDR2 is YSLEER in the germline V gene. The length of the CDR3 is 14 residues. The CDR3 reads CASSQAPGSQPQHF. The CDR3 DNA reads as TGCGCCAGCAGCCAAGCCCCAGGGTCCCAGCCCCAGCATTTT.

The table lists this clone with a count of one. The V gene is TRBV7-9, the J gene TRBJ1-2, with D possibly TRBD1 on 5 matching bases. V was cut by 0 bases and J by 8 bases, with 16 bases left in between. CDR1 is SEHNR, CDR2 FQNEAQ, per germline (reference sequence). This CDR3 region has 15 residues. The CDR3 sequence is CASSLALGGAWGYTF. The CDR3, as DNA: TGTGCCAGCAGCTTAGCGTTGGGAGGGGCATGGGGCTACACCTTC.

The chain carries TRBV11-1 and TRBJ2-7; 8 bases agree with TRBD1. Germline CDR1 reads SGHAT; CDR2 reads FQDESV (reference sequence). The CDR3 is made up of 15 amino acids. The J segment lost 3 bases and the V segment lost 0 bases, leaving 4 bases of the junction unmatched. This CDR3 reads CASSLAGTGYYEQYF. The DNA for the CDR3 is TGTGCCAGCAGCTTAGCGGGGACAGGATACTACGAGCAGTACTTC.

CDR3 protein: CASSLDGREYETQYF. The CDR3 DNA sequence: TGCGCCAGCAGCTTGGACGGCAGGGAATACGAGACCCAGTACTTC. The gene calls are TRBV5-1 and TRBJ2-5; D might be TRBD1 (5 bases). This CDR3 region has 15 residues. Trimming took 0 bases from V and 5 from J, leaving 14 bases between them. Germline V gives CDR1 SGHRS, CDR2 YFSETQ. Looking up the rest from reference TRBV5-1 and TRBJ2-5 gives the full variable domain: KAGVTQTPRYLIKTRGQQVTLSCSPISGHRSVSWYQQTPGQGLQFLFEYFSETQRNKGNFPGRFSGRQFSNSRSEMNVSTLELGDSALYLCASSLDGREYETQYFGPGTRLLVL.

The V call is TRBV5-1, the J call TRBJ2-2, with D perhaps given as TRBD1 or TRBD2 (5 bases each). The germline V and J ends were trimmed by 5 bases and 0 bases, with 11 bases remaining between them. Germline-derived CDR1 and CDR2 are SGHRS and YFSETQ. This CDR3 spans 15 amino acids. The CDR3 nucleotides are TGCGCCAGCAGACCGGGACCGCCGAACACCGGGGAGCTGTTTTTT. This encodes CASRPGPPNTGELFF.

This clone was seen a single time. The genes are TRBV7-9 and TRBJ2-7; no clear D gene. V was trimmed by 2 bases and J by 6 bases, leaving 8 bases between them. This CDR3 has 12 amino acids. The germline CDR1 and CDR2 sequences are SEHNR and FQNEAQ (reference sequence). DNA of the CDR3: TGTGCCAGCAGCTTACAGCATTTCGAGCAGTACTTC. This gives the protein CASSLQHFEQYF.

This chain links TRBV7-9 with TRBJ2-6, with 8 positions matching TRBD1. CDR3 length: 18 residues. Per germline, CDR1 SEHNR and CDR2 FQNEAQ (reference sequence). J lost 1 base, V lost 6 bases, and 11 bases had no gene match. Written as DNA, the CDR3 is TGTGCCAGCAGTCGAGCCACAGGGGGGCCGTCTGGGGCCAACGTCCTGACTTTC. It codes for CASSRATGGPSGANVLTF.

The CDR3, as DNA: TGTGCCAGCTCACCACGGGCCTCCTACGAGCAGTACTTC. Amino acids: CASSPRASYEQYF. This chain joins TRBV18 and TRBJ2-7; no reliable D call. From germline, CDR1 is KGHSH and CDR2 LQKENI. The CDR3 loop spans 13 amino acids. V was pared by 1 base and J by 0 bases, with 4 bases between. Combining the CDR3 with reference TRBV18 and TRBJ2-7 gives the whole variable domain NAGVMQNPRHLVRRRGQEARLRCSPMKGHSHVYWYRQLPEEGLKFMVYLQKENIIDESGMPKERFSAEFPKEGPSILRIQQVVRGDSAAYFCASSPRASYEQYFGPGTRLTVT.

This rearrangement joins TRBV6-5 to TRBJ2-1; perhaps TRBD2 as D (7 bases). Per the germline V gene, CDR1 is MNHEY and CDR2 is SVGAGI. The CDR3 is 14 amino acids. Trimming stripped 6 bases from V and 6 bases from J, with 15 bases between. CDR3 region: CASRYPGGPNEQFF. CDR3 DNA sequence: TGTGCCAGCAGGTACCCCGGGGGGCCCAATGAGCAGTTCTTC.

The rearrangement uses TRBV6-1 and TRBJ2-6; D ambiguous. Germline lookup yields CDR1 MNHNS and CDR2 SASEGT. The CDR3 extends over 13 amino acids. Trimming took off 8 bases at V and 1 base at J, with 6 bases between the two ends. The CDR3 DNA reads as TGTGCCAGCTCACGGTCTGGGGCCAACGTCCTGACTTTC. Amino acids: CASSRSGANVLTF.

The rearrangement links TRBV5-1 to TRBJ1-1; D is uncertain. Germline lookup yields CDR1 SGHRS and CDR2 YFSETQ. Trimming took off 2 bases at V and 1 base at J, with 12 bases between the two ends. The CDR3 loop spans 15 amino acids. CDR3 DNA: TGCGCCAGCAGCTTAAAGGGCTTGGGGAACACTGAAGCTTTCTTT. Its protein product is CASSLKGLGNTEAFF. Looking up the rest from reference TRBV5-1 and TRBJ1-1 gives the full variable domain: KAGVTQTPRYLIKTRGQQVTLSCSPISGHRSVSWYQQTPGQGLQFLFEYFSETQRNKGNFPGRFSGRQFSNSRSEMNVSTLELGDSALYLCASSLKGLGNTEAFFGQGTRLTVV.

This rearrangement joins TRBV7-8 to TRBJ2-1, with D perhaps TRBD1 or TRBD2 (5 bases each). This CDR3 region has 14 residues. Trimming took off 5 bases at V and 3 bases at J, with 11 bases between the two ends. Germline values: CDR1 SGHVS, CDR2 FQNEAQ. CDR3 nucleotides: TGTGCCAGCAGCCGGGACGCCGTCTACAATGAGCAGTTCTTC. Amino acid sequence: CASSRDAVYNEQFF.

This chain joins TRBV6-5 and TRBJ2-7, with TRBD1 identical over 8 bases. CDR1 is MNHEY, CDR2 SVGAGI, per germline. The CDR3 covers 15 residues. V trimming: 6 bases; J trimming: 5 bases; junction bases outside the gene matches: 12. CDR3 nucleotide sequence: TGTGCCAGCAGCAAAGGACAGGGAGGTTACAACGAGCAGTACTTC. Amino acid sequence: CASSKGQGGYNEQYF.